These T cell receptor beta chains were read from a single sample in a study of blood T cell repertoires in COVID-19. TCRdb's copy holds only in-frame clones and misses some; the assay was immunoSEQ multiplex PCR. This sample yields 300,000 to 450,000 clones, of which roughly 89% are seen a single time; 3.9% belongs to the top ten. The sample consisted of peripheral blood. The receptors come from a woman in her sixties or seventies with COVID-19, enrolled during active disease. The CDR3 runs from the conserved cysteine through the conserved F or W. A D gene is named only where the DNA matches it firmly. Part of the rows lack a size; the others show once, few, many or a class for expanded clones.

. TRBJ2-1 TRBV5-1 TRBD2 CASTSEGLKRGEQFF TGCGCCAGCACCTCTGAGGGGCTGAAGCGGGGTGAGCAGTTCTTC
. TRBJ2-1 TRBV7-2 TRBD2 CASSLQRGHEQFF TGTGCCAGCAGTCTACAGCGGGGTCATGAGCAGTTCTTC
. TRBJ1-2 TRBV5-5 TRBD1 CASSSSQGAFNYGYTF TGTGCCAGCAGCAGTAGCCAGGGGGCGTTTAACTATGGCTACACCTTC
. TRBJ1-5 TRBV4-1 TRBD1 CASSQDGQANQPQHF TGCGCCAGCAGCCAAGATGGACAGGCGAATCAGCCCCAGCATTTT
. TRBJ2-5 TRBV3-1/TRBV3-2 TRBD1 CASSGQEPRGAQYF TGTGCCAGCAGTGGACAGGAACCCCGAGGGGCCCAGTACTTC
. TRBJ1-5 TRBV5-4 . CASSPGQYSNQPQHF TGTGCCAGCAGCCCCGGACAGTATAGCAATCAGCCCCAGCATTTT
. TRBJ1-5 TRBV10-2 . CASRPRQTSNQPQHF TGCGCCAGCCGGCCGCGGCAGACTAGCAATCAGCCCCAGCATTTT
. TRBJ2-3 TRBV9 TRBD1 CASSPGTGKTDTQYF TGTGCCAGCAGCCCAGGGACAGGGAAAACAGATACGCAGTATTTT
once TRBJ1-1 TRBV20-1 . CSASPTEAFF TGCAGTGCTAGCCCGACTGAAGCTTTCTTT
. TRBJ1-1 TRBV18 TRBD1 CASSPTGGYTEAFF TGTGCCAGCTCACCGACAGGGGGGTACACTGAAGCTTTCTTT
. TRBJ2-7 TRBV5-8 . CASSLGPGGSYEQYF TGTGCCAGCAGCCTAGGCCCCGGCGGGTCCTACGAGCAGTACTTC
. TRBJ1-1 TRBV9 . CASSVGQMNTEAFF TGTGCCAGCAGCGTAGGCCAGATGAACACTGAAGCTTTCTTT
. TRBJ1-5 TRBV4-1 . CASSQGTASSNQPQHF TGCGCCAGCAGCCAAGGGACAGCTTCTAGCAATCAGCCCCAGCATTTT
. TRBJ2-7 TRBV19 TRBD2 CASSTSSSSYEQYF TGTGCCAGCTCGACTAGCTCAAGCTCCTACGAGCAGTACTTC
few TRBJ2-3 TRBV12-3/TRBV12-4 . CASSPLGPDTQYF TGTGCCAGCAGCCCGCTGGGGCCAGATACGCAGTATTTT
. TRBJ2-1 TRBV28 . CASEDSTDYNEQFF TGTGCCAGCGAAGACTCCACCGATTACAATGAGCAGTTCTTC
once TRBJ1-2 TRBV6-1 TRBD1 CASSEGTGYGYTF TGTGCCAGCAGTGAAGGGACAGGCTATGGCTACACCTTC
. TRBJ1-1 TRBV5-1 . CASSLGTGPTEAFF TGCGCCAGCAGCTTGGGCACAGGGCCCACTGAAGCTTTCTTT
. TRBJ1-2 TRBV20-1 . CSASVNSYGYTF TGCAGTGCTAGTGTGAATAGCTATGGCTACACCTTC
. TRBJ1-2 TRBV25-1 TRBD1 CASSVPGTGGTGYTF TGTGCCAGCAGTGTACCCGGGACAGGGGGGACAGGCTACACCTTC
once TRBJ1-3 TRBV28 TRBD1 CASSRTGVSGNTIYF TGTGCCAGCAGTCGTACAGGGGTCTCTGGAAACACCATATATTTT
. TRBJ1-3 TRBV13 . CASSLRAGGNTIYF TGTGCCAGCAGCTTAAGGGCAGGGGGAAACACCATATATTTT
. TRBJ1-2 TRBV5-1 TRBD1 CASSLGDRAGGYTF TGCGCCAGCAGCTTGGGTGACAGGGCAGGAGGCTACACCTTC
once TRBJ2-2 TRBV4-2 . CASSRGPEEAGELFF TGTGCCAGCAGCCGCGGTCCCGAAGAGGCCGGGGAGCTGTTTTTT
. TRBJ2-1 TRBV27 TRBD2 CASSLGLAGYNEQFF TGTGCCAGCAGTTTAGGGCTAGCGGGTTACAATGAGCAGTTCTTC
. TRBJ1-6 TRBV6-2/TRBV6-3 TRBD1 CASSPMGQGFFSPLHF TGTGCCAGCAGTCCCATGGGACAGGGTTTTTTTTCACCCCTCCACTTT
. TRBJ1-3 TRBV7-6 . CASTQEAVSGNTIYF TGTGCCAGCACCCAGGAGGCAGTCTCTGGAAACACCATATATTTT
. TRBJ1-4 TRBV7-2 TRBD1 CASSLWSGGREKLFF TGTGCCAGCAGCTTATGGTCAGGGGGTCGTGAAAAACTGTTTTTT
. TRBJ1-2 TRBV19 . CASSRQGSANYGYTF TGTGCCAGTAGTCGGCAGGGGTCAGCTAACTATGGCTACACCTTC
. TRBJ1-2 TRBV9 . CASLNYGYTF TGTGCCAGCCTTAACTATGGCTACACCTTC
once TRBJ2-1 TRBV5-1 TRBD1 CASSLGQTYNEQFF TGCGCCAGCAGTTTGGGACAGACCTACAATGAGCAGTTCTTC
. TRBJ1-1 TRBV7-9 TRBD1 CASSQTGDTEAFF TGTGCCAGCAGCCAGACAGGGGACACTGAAGCTTTCTTT
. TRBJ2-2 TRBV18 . CASSTTDANTGELFF TGTGCCAGCTCAACGACTGACGCGAACACCGGGGAGCTGTTTTTT
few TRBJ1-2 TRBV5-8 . CASSPVGGFNYGYTF TGTGCCAGCAGCCCTGTTGGGGGGTTCAACTATGGCTACACCTTC
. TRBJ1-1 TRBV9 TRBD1 CASSVGGVLDRGGAFF TGTGCCAGCAGCGTAGGAGGGGTCTTGGACAGGGGGGGAGCTTTCTTT
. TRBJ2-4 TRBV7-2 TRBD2 CASSLALIAGDRAKNIQYF TGTGCCAGCAGCTTAGCGTTAATAGCGGGGGACCGAGCCAAAAACATTCAGTACTTC
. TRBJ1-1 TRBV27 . CASSGEGGGTEAFF TGTGCCAGCAGTGGCGAGGGGGGGGGCACTGAAGCTTTCTTT
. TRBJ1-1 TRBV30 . CAWSTRGTEAFF TGTGCCTGGAGTACGAGAGGAACTGAAGCTTTCTTT
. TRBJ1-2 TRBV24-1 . CATRGAIGGYTF TGTGCCACCCGCGGGGCCATCGGGGGCTACACCTTC
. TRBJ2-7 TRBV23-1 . CAREAETSEQYF TGCGCCAGAGAAGCGGAAACCAGCGAGCAGTACTTC
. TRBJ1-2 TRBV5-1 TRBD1 CASSLNRGGDYGYTF TGCGCCAGCAGCTTGAACAGGGGTGGTGACTATGGCTACACCTTC
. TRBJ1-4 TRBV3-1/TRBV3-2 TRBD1 CASSHSGTGDEKLFF TGTGCCAGCAGCCATTCCGGGACAGGGGATGAAAAACTGTTTTTT
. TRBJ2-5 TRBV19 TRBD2 CASSILGESTSRQTQYF TGTGCCAGTAGTATACTAGGTGAATCGACTAGCCGGCAGACCCAGTACTTC
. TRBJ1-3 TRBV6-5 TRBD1 CASSRRGDSGNTIYF TGTGCCAGCAGTCGCAGGGGGGACTCTGGAAACACCATATATTTT
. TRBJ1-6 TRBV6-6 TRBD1 CASRESWDSVNSPLHF TGTGCCAGCAGAGAGTCGTGGGACAGTGTTAATTCACCCCTCCACTTT